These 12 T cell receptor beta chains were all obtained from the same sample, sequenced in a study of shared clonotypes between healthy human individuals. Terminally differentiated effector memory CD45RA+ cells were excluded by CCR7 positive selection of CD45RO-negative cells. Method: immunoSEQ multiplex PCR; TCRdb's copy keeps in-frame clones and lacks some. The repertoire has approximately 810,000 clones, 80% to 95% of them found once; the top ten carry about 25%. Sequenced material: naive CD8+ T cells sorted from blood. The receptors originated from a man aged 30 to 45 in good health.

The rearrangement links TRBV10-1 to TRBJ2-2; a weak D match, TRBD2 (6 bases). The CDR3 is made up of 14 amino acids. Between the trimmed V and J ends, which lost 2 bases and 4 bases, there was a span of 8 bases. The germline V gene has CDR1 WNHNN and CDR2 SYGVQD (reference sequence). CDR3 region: CASSEIGSTGELFF. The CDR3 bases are TGCGCCAGCAGTGAGATCGGGAGCACCGGGGAGCTGTTTTTT.

The CDR3 is CSVEGVAGNGYTF. CDR3 coding DNA: TGCAGCGTTGAAGGGGTAGCAGGTAATGGCTACACCTTC. The rearrangement links TRBV29-1 to TRBJ1-2; D not certain. Germline CDR1 and CDR2: SQVTM and ANQGSEA. The length of the CDR3 is 13 residues. V lost 1 base to trimming and J lost 6 bases, with 12 bases between them. Filled out from reference TRBV29-1 and TRBJ1-2, the complete variable domain reads SAVISQKPSRDICQRGTSLTIQCQVDSQVTMMFWYRQQPGQSLTLIATANQGSEATYESGFVIDKFPISRPNLTFSTLTVSNMSPEDSSIYLCSVEGVAGNGYTFGSGTRLTVV.

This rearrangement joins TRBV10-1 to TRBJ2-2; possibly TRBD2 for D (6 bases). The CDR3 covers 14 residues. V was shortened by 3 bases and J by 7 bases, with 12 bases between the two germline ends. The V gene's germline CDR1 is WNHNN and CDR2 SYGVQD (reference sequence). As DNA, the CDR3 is TGCGCCAGCAGTGACGGGACTCCTAACGGGGAGCTGTTTTTT. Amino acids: CASSDGTPNGELFF.

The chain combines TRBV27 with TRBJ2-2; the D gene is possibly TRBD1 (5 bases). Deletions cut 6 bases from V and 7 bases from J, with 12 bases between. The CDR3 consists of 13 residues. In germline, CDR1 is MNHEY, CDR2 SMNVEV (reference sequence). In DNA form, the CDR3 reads TGTGCCAGCAGCAGTGCAGGGATCGGGGAGCTGTTTTTT. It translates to CASSSAGIGELFF.

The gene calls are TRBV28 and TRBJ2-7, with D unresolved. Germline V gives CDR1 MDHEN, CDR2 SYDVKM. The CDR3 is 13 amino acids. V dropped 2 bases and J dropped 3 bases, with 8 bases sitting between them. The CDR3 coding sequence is TGTGCCAGCAGTTTAGCCGGTATCTACGAGCAGTACTTC. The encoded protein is CASSLAGIYEQYF.

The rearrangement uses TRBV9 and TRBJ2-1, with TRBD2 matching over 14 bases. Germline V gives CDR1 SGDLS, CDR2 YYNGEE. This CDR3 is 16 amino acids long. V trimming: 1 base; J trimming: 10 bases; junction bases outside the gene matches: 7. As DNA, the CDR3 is TGTGCCAGCAGCGTACGCGGACTAGCGGGAGGTCGCGAGCAGTTCTTC. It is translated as CASSVRGLAGGREQFF.

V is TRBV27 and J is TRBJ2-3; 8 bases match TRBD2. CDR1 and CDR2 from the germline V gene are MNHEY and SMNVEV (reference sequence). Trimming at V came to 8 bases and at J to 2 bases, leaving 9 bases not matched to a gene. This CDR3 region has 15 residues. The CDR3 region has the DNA TGTGCCAGCGCGACCGGGACTAGGATCACAGATACGCAGTATTTT. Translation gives CASATGTRITDTQYF.

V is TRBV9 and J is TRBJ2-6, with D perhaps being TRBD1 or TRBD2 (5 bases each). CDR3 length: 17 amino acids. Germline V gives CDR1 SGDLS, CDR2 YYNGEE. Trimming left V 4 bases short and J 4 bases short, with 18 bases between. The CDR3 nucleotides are TGTGCCAGCAGCCCCCCGGGGCTGGGGACCGGGGCCAACGTCCTGACTTTC. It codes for CASSPPGLGTGANVLTF.

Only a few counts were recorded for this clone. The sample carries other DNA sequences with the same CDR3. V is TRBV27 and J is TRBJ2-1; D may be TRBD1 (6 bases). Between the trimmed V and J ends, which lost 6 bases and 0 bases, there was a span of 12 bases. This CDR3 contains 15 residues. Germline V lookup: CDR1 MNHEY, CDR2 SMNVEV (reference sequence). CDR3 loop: CASSPGQNSYNEQFF. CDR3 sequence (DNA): TGTGCCAGCAGCCCCGGACAGAACTCCTACAATGAGCAGTTCTTC.

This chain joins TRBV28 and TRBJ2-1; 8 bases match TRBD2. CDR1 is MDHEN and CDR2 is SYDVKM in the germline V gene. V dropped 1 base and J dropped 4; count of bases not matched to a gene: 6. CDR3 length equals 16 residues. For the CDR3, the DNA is TGTGCCAGCAGTTTATCCCAAGCGGGAGCTTACAATGAGCAGTTCTTC. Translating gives CASSLSQAGAYNEQFF.

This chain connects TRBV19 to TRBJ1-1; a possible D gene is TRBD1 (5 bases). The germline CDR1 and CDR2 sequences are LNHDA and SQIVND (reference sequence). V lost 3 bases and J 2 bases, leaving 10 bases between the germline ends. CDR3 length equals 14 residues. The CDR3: CASSIGRTNTEAFF. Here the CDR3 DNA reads TGTGCCAGTAGTATCGGCAGGACAAACACTGAAGCTTTCTTT.

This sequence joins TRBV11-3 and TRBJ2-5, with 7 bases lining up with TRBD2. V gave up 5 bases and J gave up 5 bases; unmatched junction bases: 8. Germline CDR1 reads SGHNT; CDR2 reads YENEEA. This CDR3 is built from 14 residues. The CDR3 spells CASSGGGAGETQYF. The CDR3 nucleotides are TGTGCCAGCAGCGGCGGGGGAGCGGGGGAGACCCAGTACTTC.